The rows below give T cell receptor beta chains drawn from one sample of a study of a mutant IDH1 vaccine in newly diagnosed glioma. Some clones are missing from TCRdb's copy, which holds only in-frame ones; the method was immunoSEQ multiplex PCR. The profile shows 26,000 or so clones, over 80% of them singletons. The antigens these receptors bind are not known. The specimen comprised PBMCs, sampled from a glioma patient whose treatment included an IDH1 peptide vaccine. These TCRs come from a man aged 25 to 40 with glioma. Both conserved end residues are trimmed from each CDR3. The order of the fields is CDR3 length, J gene, V gene, clone size, CDR3 protein. Clone size is not always given. Where it is, it says once, few, many or a class for expanded clones.

CDR3 length: 10; J gene: TRBJ1-4; V gene: TRBV28; clone size: -; CDR3 protein: AGRGQNEKLF
CDR3 length: 11; J gene: TRBJ2-7; V gene: TRBV19; clone size: -; CDR3 protein: ASSPGLSYEQY
CDR3 length: 15; J gene: TRBJ1-5; V gene: TRBV7-9; clone size: -; CDR3 protein: ASSLGRDRGVEQPQH
CDR3 length: 13; J gene: TRBJ1-4; V gene: TRBV28; clone size: few; CDR3 protein: ASAASLLGGEKLF
CDR3 length: 11; J gene: TRBJ2-5; V gene: TRBV30; clone size: -; CDR3 protein: AYTLGQQETQY
CDR3 length: 12; J gene: TRBJ2-5; V gene: TRBV25-1; clone size: -; CDR3 protein: ASSELAGAETQY
CDR3 length: 10; J gene: TRBJ1-1; V gene: TRBV5-1; clone size: -; CDR3 protein: ARVGGDTEAF
CDR3 length: 16; J gene: TRBJ1-1; V gene: TRBV18; clone size: -; CDR3 protein: ASSPDQGTPLGLTEAF
CDR3 length: 12; J gene: TRBJ1-2; V gene: TRBV9; clone size: -; CDR3 protein: ASSVAGTGSGYT
CDR3 length: 12; J gene: TRBJ2-6; V gene: TRBV19; clone size: -; CDR3 protein: ASGTTSGANVLT
CDR3 length: 14; J gene: TRBJ2-3; V gene: TRBV4-2; clone size: -; CDR3 protein: ASSQGTGGLTDTQY
CDR3 length: 15; J gene: TRBJ2-3; V gene: TRBV30; clone size: -; CDR3 protein: AWSGAGGRPSTDTQY
CDR3 length: 12; J gene: TRBJ1-5; V gene: TRBV5-6; clone size: -; CDR3 protein: ASSLAGQGQPQH
CDR3 length: 13; J gene: TRBJ2-7; V gene: TRBV5-4; clone size: -; CDR3 protein: ASRLTGSRSYEQY
CDR3 length: 14; J gene: TRBJ1-4; V gene: TRBV5-8; clone size: -; CDR3 protein: ASSLAFGGSNEKLF
CDR3 length: 11; J gene: TRBJ2-1; V gene: TRBV19; clone size: -; CDR3 protein: ASSITADNEQF
CDR3 length: 12; J gene: TRBJ1-4; V gene: TRBV19; clone size: -; CDR3 protein: ASSMGEAREKLF